These T cell receptor beta chains were read from a single sample in a study of T cells after posttransplantation cyclophosphamide. The table came from immunoSEQ multiplex PCR; TCRdb's copy has only in-frame clones and leaves some out. The repertoire holds roughly 11,000 clones, with 75% to 85% as singletons. The input for sequencing was PBMCs, taken 367 days after allogeneic stem cell transplant with calcineurin inhibitor and methotrexate. These receptors were collected from a male patient aged 25-45 years who received an allogeneic stem cell transplant from an unrelated donor, was CMV-positive, and had acute GVHD only. Some T cells may originate from the graft donor. The CDR3 runs from the conserved cysteine through the conserved F or W. A D gene is named only where the DNA matches it firmly. A clone size is listed for some rows: how often the clone was seen (once, few, many), or a class if it is expanded.

D gene	V gene	clone size	J gene	CDR3 protein	CDR3 DNA
TRBD1	TRBV6-5	-	TRBJ1-4	CASRRDRDHIEKLFF	TGTGCCAGCAGGCGGGACAGGGATCACATTGAAAAACTGTTTTTT
-	TRBV27	medium-sized	TRBJ1-5	CASSSSGTSYQPQHF	TGTGCCAGCAGTTCATCCGGGACATCTTATCAGCCCCAGCATTTT
-	TRBV19	-	TRBJ2-7	CASSTYRGTTYEQYF	TGTGCCAGTAGTACCTACAGGGGGACTACCTACGAGCAGTACTTC
-	TRBV28	-	TRBJ1-6	CASRVQGSTPYNSPLHF	TGTGCCAGCAGGGTTCAGGGATCAACACCTTATAATTCACCCCTCCACTTT
TRBD2	TRBV18	-	TRBJ2-3	CASSPFYQRGTGDTQYF	TGTGCCAGCTCACCATTTTATCAGCGGGGGACGGGAGATACGCAGTATTTT
-	TRBV2	-	TRBJ1-2	CASSREGRGYTF	TGTGCCAGCTCCCGGGAAGGGAGAGGCTACACCTTC
TRBD1	TRBV25-1	-	TRBJ1-4	CASSPGTGPIVYEKLFF	TGTGCCAGCAGTCCCGGGACAGGGCCGATTGTATATGAAAAACTGTTTTTT
TRBD2	TRBV6-1	-	TRBJ2-1	CASSPRLAGTNEQFF	TGTGCCAGCAGTCCACGACTAGCGGGAACGAATGAGCAGTTCTTC
-	TRBV7-6	-	TRBJ1-6	CASSSVWSYNSPLHF	TGTGCCAGCAGCTCAGTTTGGTCCTATAATTCACCCCTCCACTTT
TRBD1	TRBV11-2	-	TRBJ2-2	CASSNDRGNTGELFF	TGTGCCAGCAGCAACGACAGGGGTAACACCGGGGAGCTGTTTTTT
-	TRBV7-8	-	TRBJ2-2	CASSAQGTGELFF	TGTGCCAGCAGCGCACAGGGAACCGGGGAGCTGTTTTTT
-	TRBV27	-	TRBJ2-5	CASTAALGTQYF	TGTGCCAGCACAGCGGCTCTGGGGACCCAGTACTTC
-	TRBV6-5	-	TRBJ2-1	CASRGTSGYNEQFF	TGTGCCAGCAGAGGTACGTCGGGATACAATGAGCAGTTCTTC
-	TRBV5-1	-	TRBJ1-4	CASSLAASKGEGEKLFF	TGCGCCAGCAGCTTGGCCGCCTCCAAGGGGGAGGGGGAAAAACTGTTTTTT
-	TRBV4-3	-	TRBJ2-7	CASSQGGDGTYEQYF	TGCGCCAGCAGCCAAGGCGGGGACGGAACTTACGAGCAGTACTTC
-	TRBV4-3	-	TRBJ2-2	CASSQDPVNTGELFF	TGCGCCAGCAGCCAAGATCCCGTGAACACCGGGGAGCTGTTTTTT
-	TRBV4-2	-	TRBJ2-1	CASSQESGGQFF	TGTGCCAGCAGCCAAGAATCCGGAGGGCAGTTCTTC
TRBD2	TRBV9	-	TRBJ2-3	CASSLRTSGGTDTQYF	TGTGCCAGCAGCTTACGGACTAGCGGGGGCACAGATACGCAGTATTTT
TRBD1	TRBV30	-	TRBJ1-2	CACKTGTAARGYTF	TGTGCCTGCAAAACCGGGACAGCTGCCAGGGGCTACACCTTC
-	TRBV25-1	once	TRBJ2-5	CASSRGDETQYF	TGTGCCAGCAGTCGGGGAGACGAGACCCAGTACTTC
-	TRBV20-1	-	TRBJ2-5	CSISERETQYF	TGCAGTATTAGCGAGAGGGAGACCCAGTACTTC
-	TRBV10-2	few	TRBJ2-7	CASSDPAGLSYEQYF	TGCGCCAGCAGTGATCCAGCGGGCCTCTCCTACGAGCAGTACTTC
TRBD1	TRBV13	-	TRBJ1-2	CASTALGQSGYTF	TGTGCCAGCACAGCGTTGGGACAGTCTGGCTACACCTTC
-	TRBV18	-	TRBJ1-1	CASSPDLRGTEAFF	TGTGCCAGCTCACCGGACCTTAGGGGGACTGAAGCTTTCTTT
TRBD2	TRBV30	-	TRBJ2-7	CAWSVPDSGRSSSYEQYF	TGTGCCTGGAGTGTACCAGATAGCGGGAGGTCGAGCTCCTACGAGCAGTACTTC
TRBD1	TRBV28	-	TRBJ1-2	CASSTNIQWDRGGRDYGYTF	TGTGCCAGCAGTACTAACATCCAGTGGGACAGGGGAGGCAGGGACTATGGCTACACCTTC
-	TRBV6-6	-	TRBJ1-2	CASSTNTGGYTF	TGTGCCAGCAGTACTAACACGGGAGGCTACACCTTC
-	TRBV6-5	medium-sized	TRBJ1-2	CASRSANYGYTF	TGTGCCAGCAGGTCAGCGAACTATGGCTACACCTTC
-	TRBV5-4	medium-sized	TRBJ1-3	CASSPGRNSGNTIYF	TGTGCCAGCAGTCCGGGAAGGAACTCTGGAAACACCATATATTTT
TRBD1	TRBV4-3	-	TRBJ1-5	CASSQYTGDVGQPQHF	TGCGCCAGCAGCCAATACACAGGGGACGTTGGTCAGCCCCAGCATTTT
-	TRBV5-6	once	TRBJ2-2	CASSLVQTTGELFF	TGTGCCAGCAGCTTGGTACAGACCACCGGGGAGCTGTTTTTT
-	TRBV2	-	TRBJ2-3	CASSEGVVAATDTQYF	TGTGCCAGCAGTGAAGGGGTGGTGGCAGCGACAGATACGCAGTATTTT
TRBD1	TRBV11-3	-	TRBJ1-2	CASSPGQGQGGYTF	TGTGCCAGCAGCCCTGGACAGGGGCAGGGTGGCTACACCTTC
TRBD1	TRBV4-1	few	TRBJ1-1	CASSYRQGLRTEAFF	TGCGCCAGCAGCTATCGACAGGGATTACGCACTGAAGCTTTCTTT
-	TRBV4-3	-	TRBJ2-7	CASSQESLTGLGFYEQYF	TGCGCCAGCAGCCAAGAGAGTTTAACAGGATTGGGCTTCTACGAGCAGTACTTC
-	TRBV9	-	TRBJ1-6	CASSERSQGSPLHF	TGTGCCAGCAGCGAACGGTCACAGGGTTCACCCCTCCACTTT
-	TRBV27	-	TRBJ1-2	CASSLSNGINGYTF	TGTGCCAGCAGTTTATCGAATGGCATTAATGGCTACACCTTC
-	TRBV1	-	TRBJ2-7	CTSLAGGVYEQYF	TGCACCAGTTTAGCGGGAGGCGTCTACGAGCAGTACTTC
TRBD1	TRBV18	-	TRBJ1-4	CASSPRQGLTNEKLFF	TGTGCCAGCTCACCACGACAGGGTCTCACTAATGAAAAACTGTTTTTT
-	TRBV27	once	TRBJ1-1	CASSPLGAAAFF	TGTGCCAGCAGTCCCTTGGGGGCGGCAGCTTTCTTT
TRBD1	TRBV19	-	TRBJ2-1	CASSFRQGASDEQFF	TGTGCCAGTAGTTTCCGACAGGGGGCGTCTGATGAGCAGTTCTTC
-	TRBV4-1	-	TRBJ1-4	CASSPWGPPNEKLFF	TGCGCCAGCAGCCCTTGGGGGCCCCCTAATGAAAAACTGTTTTTT
-	TRBV6-1	-	TRBJ2-6	CASTYQDSGANVLTF	TGTGCCAGCACCTACCAAGACTCTGGGGCCAACGTCCTGACTTTC
TRBD2	TRBV13	-	TRBJ2-5	CASSLGTGGPRETQYF	TGTGCCAGCAGCTTGGGTACGGGGGGGCCAAGGGAGACCCAGTACTTC
-	TRBV25-1	-	TRBJ2-7	CASRDTGIHEQYF	TGTGCCAGCAGAGATACAGGGATCCACGAGCAGTACTTC
TRBD1	TRBV13	-	TRBJ2-7	CASSSQGGEQYF	TGTGCCAGCAGCTCACAGGGGGGCGAGCAGTACTTC
TRBD1	TRBV4-1	-	TRBJ2-5	CASSPRGKLFEETQYF	TGCGCCAGCAGCCCCAGGGGGAAGTTGTTTGAAGAGACCCAGTACTTC
-	TRBV7-8	-	TRBJ1-2	CASSKTVNYGYTF	TGTGCCAGCAGTAAGACAGTAAACTATGGCTACACCTTC
-	TRBV7-2	-	TRBJ1-2	CASSLEADYGYTF	TGTGCCAGCAGCTTAGAGGCGGATTATGGCTACACCTTC
TRBD1	TRBV5-1	once	TRBJ1-2	CASSSRDSFYGYTF	TGCGCCAGCAGCTCCCGGGACAGTTTCTATGGCTACACCTTC